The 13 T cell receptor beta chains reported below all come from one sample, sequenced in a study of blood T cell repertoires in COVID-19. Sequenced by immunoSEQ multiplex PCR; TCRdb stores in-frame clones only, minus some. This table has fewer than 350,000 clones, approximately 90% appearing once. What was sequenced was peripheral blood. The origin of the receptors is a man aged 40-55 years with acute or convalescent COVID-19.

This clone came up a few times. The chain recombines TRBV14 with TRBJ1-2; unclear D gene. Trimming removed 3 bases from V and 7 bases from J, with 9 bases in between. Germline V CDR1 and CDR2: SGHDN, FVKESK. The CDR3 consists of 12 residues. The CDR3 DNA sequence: TGTGCCAGCAGCCACAGATCTGGTGGCTACACCTTC. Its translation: CASSHRSGGYTF.

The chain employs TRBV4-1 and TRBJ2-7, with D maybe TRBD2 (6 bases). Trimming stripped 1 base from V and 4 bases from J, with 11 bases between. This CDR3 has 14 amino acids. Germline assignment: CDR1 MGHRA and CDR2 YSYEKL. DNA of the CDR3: TGCGCCAGCAGCCAAGGGACGGGGGTTTACGAGCAGTACTTC. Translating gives CASSQGTGVYEQYF.

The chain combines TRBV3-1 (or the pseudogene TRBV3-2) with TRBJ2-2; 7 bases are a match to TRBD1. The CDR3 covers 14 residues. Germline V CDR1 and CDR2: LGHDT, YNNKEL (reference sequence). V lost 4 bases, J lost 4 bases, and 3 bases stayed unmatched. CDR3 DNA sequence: TGTGCCAGCAGCCCGACAGGGCCCACCGGGGAGCTGTTTTTT. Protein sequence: CASSPTGPTGELFF.

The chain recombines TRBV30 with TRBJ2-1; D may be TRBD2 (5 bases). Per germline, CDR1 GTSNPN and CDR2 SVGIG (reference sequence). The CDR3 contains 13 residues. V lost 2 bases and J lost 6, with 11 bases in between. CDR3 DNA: TGTGCCTGGAGTCCCGGACTGACCAATGAGCAGTTCTTC. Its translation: CAWSPGLTNEQFF.

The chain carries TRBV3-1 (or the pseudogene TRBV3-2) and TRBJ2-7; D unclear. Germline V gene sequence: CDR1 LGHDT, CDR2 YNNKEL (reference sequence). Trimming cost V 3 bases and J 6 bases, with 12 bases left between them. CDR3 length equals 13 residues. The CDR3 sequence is CASSHLSMPEQYF. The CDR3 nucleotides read TGTGCCAGCAGCCACCTATCGATGCCCGAGCAGTACTTC.

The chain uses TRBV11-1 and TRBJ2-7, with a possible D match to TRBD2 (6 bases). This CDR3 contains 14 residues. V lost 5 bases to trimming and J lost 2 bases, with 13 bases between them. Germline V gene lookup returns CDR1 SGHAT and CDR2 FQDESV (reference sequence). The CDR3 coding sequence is TGTGCCAGCAGCGAGGGACTCCCCCCCTACGAGCAGTACTTC. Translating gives CASSEGLPPYEQYF.

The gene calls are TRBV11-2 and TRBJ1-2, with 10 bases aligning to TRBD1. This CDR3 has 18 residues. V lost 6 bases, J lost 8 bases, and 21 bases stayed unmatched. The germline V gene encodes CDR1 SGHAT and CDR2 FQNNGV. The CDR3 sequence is CASRPTGGLGHSPRGYTF. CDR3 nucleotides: TGTGCCAGCAGACCGACAGGGGGCTTGGGTCACAGTCCAAGGGGCTACACCTTC.

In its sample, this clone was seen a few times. As DNA, the CDR3 is TGTGCCAGCAGCCTCTGGGCAGAAATTGACTCCTACGAGCAGTACTTC. Its protein product is CASSLWAEIDSYEQYF. The V call is TRBV4-2, the J call TRBJ2-7; no definite D call. Trimming removed 4 bases from V and 0 bases from J, with 16 bases in between. The CDR3 length is 16 residues. Germline V gene data show CDR1 as LGHNA and CDR2 as YNFKEQ.

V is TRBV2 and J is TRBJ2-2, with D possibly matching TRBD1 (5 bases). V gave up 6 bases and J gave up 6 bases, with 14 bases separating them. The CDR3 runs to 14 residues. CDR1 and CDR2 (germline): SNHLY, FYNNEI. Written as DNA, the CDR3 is TGTGCCAGCAGCCGTCCGGCCAGGGCCGGGGAGCTGTTTTTT. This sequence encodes CASSRPARAGELFF.

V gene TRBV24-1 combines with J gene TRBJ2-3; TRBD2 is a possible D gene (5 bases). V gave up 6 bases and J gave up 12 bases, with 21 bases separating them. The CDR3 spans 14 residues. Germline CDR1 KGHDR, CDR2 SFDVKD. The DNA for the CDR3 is TGTGCCACCAGTAGGGAGCATACTAGTCCGACACAGTATTTT. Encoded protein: CATSREHTSPTQYF.

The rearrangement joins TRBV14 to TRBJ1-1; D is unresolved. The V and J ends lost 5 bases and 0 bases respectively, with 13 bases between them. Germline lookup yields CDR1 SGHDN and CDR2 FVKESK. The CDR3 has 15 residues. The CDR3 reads CASSTLQTLNTEAFF. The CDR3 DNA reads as TGTGCCAGCAGCACCCTACAGACGTTGAACACTGAAGCTTTCTTT. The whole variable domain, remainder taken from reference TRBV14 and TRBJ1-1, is EAGVTQFPSHSVIEKGQTVTLRCDPISGHDNLYWYRRVMGKEIKFLLHFVKESKQDESGMPNNRFLAERTGGTYSTLKVQPAELEDSGVYFCASSTLQTLNTEAFFGQGTRLTVV.

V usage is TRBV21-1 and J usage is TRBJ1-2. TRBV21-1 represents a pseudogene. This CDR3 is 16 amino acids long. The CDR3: CASSRLPGLPDYGYTF. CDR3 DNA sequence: TGTGCCAGCAGCAGGCTTCCAGGACTTCCCGACTATGGCTACACCTTC.

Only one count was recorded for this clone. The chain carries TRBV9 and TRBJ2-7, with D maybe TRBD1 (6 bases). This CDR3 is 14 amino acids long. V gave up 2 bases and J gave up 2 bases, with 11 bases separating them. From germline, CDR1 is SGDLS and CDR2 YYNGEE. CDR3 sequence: CASSVGDIAYEQYF. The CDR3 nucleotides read TGTGCCAGCAGCGTCGGGGACATCGCCTACGAGCAGTACTTC.